This record looks at one T cell receptor beta chain sequence and its context. These data originate in a study of blood T cell repertoires in COVID-19. Study-level background: Samples of COVID-19 (acute and convalescent) were obtained from the United States, Italy and Spain.

This CDR3 is 13 amino acids long. CDR1 and CDR2 (germline): SQVTM, ANQGSEA. The trim removed 7 bases at V and 4 bases at J, leaving 9 bases unmatched. Study processing details: Reference gene primer amplification gave estimated nucleated cell counts. The table came from immunoSEQ multiplex PCR; TCRdb's copy has only in-frame clones and leaves some out. The DNA was the basis for D and trimming; V, J and clone size are from that table. The table has more than 15,000 clones, around nine tenths seen once. The receptor was isolated from a man in his sixties with acute or convalescent COVID-19. The gene calls are TRBV29-1 and TRBJ2-5, with TRBD1 identical over 7 bases. The source material was peripheral blood. The DNA of the CDR3 is TGCAGCGACTCCTCGACAGGGTTAGAGACCCAGTACTTC. This encodes CSDSSTGLETQYF.